The 3 T cell receptor beta chains listed next were all sequenced from one sample in a study of blood T cells in healthy people across ages (dated by TCRdb to between 2015 and 2016). Library construction relied on 5' RACE. Sequenced on an Illumina HiSeq 2500. A second PCR of about 6 to 12 cycles was performed with a sample-barcoded 5' primer and a J-beta primer mix. The public sequencing data were trimmed at Q25 with fastp and processed into clonotypes with MiXCR by TCRdb, which kept only in-frame beta chains. Rows matching on CDR3 protein sequence are summarized as one entry with the most common DNA and genes. This sample is represented by some 1.6 million distinct CDR3 sequences; about 31% of them were singletons. The ten largest clones capture around 11% of the sample. The sequenced material came from blood. These receptors were taken from a woman aged 25 to 39 in good health.

This rearrangement joins TRBV4-1 to TRBJ1-4; D gene ambiguous. Germline loops: CDR1 MGHRA, CDR2 YSYEKL. This CDR3 has 13 amino acids. V was clipped by 4 bases and J by 13 bases, with 16 bases between them. In DNA, the CDR3 is TGCGCCAGCAGCCGCACGATGGGAGTTTTACTGTTTTTT. Its translation is CASSRTMGVLLFF.

This chain joins TRBV4-2 and TRBJ2-5; a weak D match, TRBD2 (5 bases). Per germline, CDR1 LGHNA and CDR2 YNFKEQ. The CDR3 runs 13 residues. The germline V and J ends were trimmed by 4 bases and 4 bases, with 10 bases remaining between them. CDR3 nucleotide sequence: TGTGCCAGCAGCCGAGAACGGGGAGAGACCCAGTACTTC. Translation: CASSRERGETQYF.

A few counts support this clonotype. The genes are TRBV5-1 and TRBJ2-1, with 12 bases aligning to TRBD2. Germline V CDR1 and CDR2: SGHRS, YFSETQ. This CDR3 is 16 amino acids long. Trimming at V came to 4 bases and at J to 9 bases, leaving 11 bases not matched to a gene. This CDR3 is CASSPSSSGGGPEQFF. The CDR3 region has the DNA TGCGCCAGCAGCCCTTCTTCTAGCGGGGGGGGTCCTGAGCAGTTCTTC.